The 8 T cell receptor beta chains reported below all come from one sample, sequenced in a study of T cells in Graves' hyperthyroidism and ophthalmopathy. The investigators amplified TCR beta CDR3 regions from RNA transcripts. First-round RT-PCR of the TCR CDR3 relied on the HTBI primer set. TCRdb independently ran MiXCR on the multiplex PCR reads; one entry per CDR3 protein. The sample shows 390,000 or so distinct CDR3 sequences, approximately 15% of them seen only once. Sequenced: blood. Every receptor here comes from a man aged 18 to 35 with Graves' ophthalmopathy.

This clonotype showed up just a few times. The genes are TRBV19 and TRBJ1-2; D unclear. Germline CDR1 and CDR2: LNHDA and SQIVND (reference sequence). Deletions cut 8 bases from V and 2 bases from J, with 21 bases between. This CDR3 region has 16 residues. In DNA form, the CDR3 reads TGTGCCAGTTCGGGCCTTCGGCCCGACACAAACTATGGCTACACCTTC. It translates to CASSGLRPDTNYGYTF.

The genes are TRBV30 and TRBJ2-4; 8 bases agree with TRBD2. Per germline, CDR1 GTSNPN and CDR2 SVGIG (reference sequence). The CDR3 has 15 residues. J gave up 3 bases and V 3 bases, and 7 bases lay outside the gene matches. CDR3 DNA: TGTGCCTGGAGGGGACGGGAGGGCGGCAAAAACATTCAGTACTTC. As protein: CAWRGREGGKNIQYF.

This clonotype was detected a few times. V usage is TRBV5-1 and J usage is TRBJ1-3; D is undetermined. Trimming left V 0 bases short and J 0 bases short, with 7 bases between. Germline assignment: CDR1 SGHRS and CDR2 YFSETQ. This CDR3 has 15 residues. CDR3 DNA: TGCGCCAGCAGCTTGGGGACGGTCTCTGGAAACACCATATATTTT. It codes for CASSLGTVSGNTIYF.

The chain couples TRBV4-2 to TRBJ2-1, with 16 bases matching TRBD2. After removal of 0 bases from V and 9 bases from J, the junction contained 11 bases not matched to a gene. The CDR3 contains 19 residues. The V gene's germline CDR1 is LGHNA and CDR2 YNFKEQ. The chain's CDR3 is CASSQDEGGTSGRDREQFF. DNA for the CDR3: TGTGCCAGCAGCCAAGATGAAGGCGGGACTAGCGGGAGGGATCGTGAGCAGTTCTTC.

Here the CDR3 reads CASSYGLAGGNSYEQYF. Written as DNA, the CDR3 is TGTGCCAGCAGTTACGGACTAGCGGGAGGGAATTCCTACGAGCAGTACTTC. The chain links TRBV6-2 or TRBV6-3 to TRBJ2-7; 15 bases are a match to TRBD2. Germline CDR1 and CDR2: MNHEY and SVGEGT. V dropped 2 bases and J dropped 1; count of bases not matched to a gene: 3. The CDR3 has 17 residues.

The rearrangement joins TRBV29-1 to TRBJ2-3, with 16 bases fitting TRBD2. Unmatched junction bases numbered 9, after V lost 6 bases and J lost 0 bases. The length of the CDR3 is 18 residues. Per germline, CDR1 SQVTM and CDR2 ANQGSEA. This CDR3 is CSVAGLAGGGLSTDTQYF. DNA of the CDR3: TGCAGCGTGGCGGGACTAGCGGGAGGGGGCCTTAGCACAGATACGCAGTATTTT.

This clonotype was observed many times. The chain joins TRBV3-1 to TRBJ1-5, with a tentative D call TRBD1 (5 bases). This CDR3 contains 14 residues. Trimming removed 3 bases at V and 5 bases at J, with 11 bases between. Per germline, CDR1 LGHDT and CDR2 YNNKEL (reference sequence). The CDR3 here is CASSHSGGDQPQHF. In DNA, the CDR3 is TGTGCCAGCAGCCACTCTGGGGGGGATCAGCCCCAGCATTTT.

This clonotype was counted only a few times. The CDR3 coding sequence is TGTGCCAGCAGTCTTCAGACACAAGGGATTGATACGCAGTATTTT. Residues: CASSLQTQGIDTQYF. V usage is TRBV27 and J usage is TRBJ2-3; D call uncertain. There are 15 residues in the CDR3. V shed 5 bases and J shed 6 bases, with 18 bases lying between them. Germline lookup yields CDR1 MNHEY and CDR2 SMNVEV (reference sequence).